The T cell receptor (beta chain) under discussion was sequenced for a study of cytomegalovirus exposure and HLA in healthy donors. PCR primers comprised 60 Vbeta and 13 Jbeta primers. Profiling relied on immunoSEQ multiplex PCR, and the TCRdb table lists in-frame clones only, not all of them. There are some 140,000 clones in the sample; 80% occur only once, and under 5.5% lies in the top ten. The CDR3 totals 14 residues. V was clipped by 10 bases and J by 5 bases; unmatched bases: 11. Germline-derived CDR1 and CDR2 are SEHNR and FQNEAQ (reference sequence). The receptor's source is a man younger than 40 in good health. V is TRBV7-9 and J is TRBJ2-5, with 9 bases fitting TRBD2. Sequencing was done on a sample of PBMCs. The CDR3 region is CAIPDSGSVETQYF. The CDR3 DNA is TGTGCCATCCCGGATAGCGGGAGTGTGGAGACCCAGTACTTC.